What follows describes a single TCR beta chain. The sample comes from a study of blood T cell repertoires in COVID-19. Overall study: T cells, B-cell-depleted T cells, or PBMCs supplied cDNA or gDNA.

Germline V lookup: CDR1 LGHNA, CDR2 YNFKEQ. Trimming removed 8 bases from V and 10 bases from J, with 15 bases in between. CDR3 length equals 12 residues. Here immunoSEQ multiplex PCR was the method, and the copy in TCRdb shows in-frame clones only, minus some. The profile shows about 240,000 clones, approximately 80% of them singletons. V and J are TRBV4-2 and TRBJ2-1, with D maybe TRBD2 (5 bases). Sequences were obtained from peripheral blood. The clonotype originates from a woman younger than 35 with acute or convalescent COVID-19. The chain's CDR3 is CASRTLGGEQFF. CDR3 DNA sequence: TGTGCCAGCCGCACCTTGGGCGGGGAGCAGTTCTTC.